This T cell receptor (beta chain) was identified during a study of blood T cell repertoires in COVID-19. Study at large: The study drew acute and convalescent COVID-19 samples from the United States, Italy and Spain. T cells, B-cell-depleted T cells, or PBMCs supplied cDNA or gDNA.

The sample holds one count of this clone. In the original analysis: Using reference gene primer amplification, nucleated cell counts were estimated. Assay used: immunoSEQ multiplex PCR; TCRdb lists only in-frame clones, some missing. The V and J calls and clone size were taken over from that table, and D and trimming were inferred from the DNA. The sample holds about 270,000 clones, less than 85% seen once. This TCR derives from a woman aged 18-35 years with acute or convalescent COVID-19. Sequenced sample: peripheral blood.

The CDR3 reads CASSTGGPLRVNTEAFF. The CDR3 nucleotides read TGTGCCAGCAGTACAGGGGGCCCTTTGAGAGTGAACACTGAAGCTTTCTTT. This chain uses TRBV25-1 with TRBJ1-1, with 9 nucleotides matching TRBD1. The V segment lost 5 bases and the J segment 0 bases; nucleotides outside the gene matches: 10. The CDR3 runs to 17 residues. CDR1 and CDR2 (germline): MGHDK, SYGVNS.